This T cell receptor (beta chain) was recorded in a study of T cells after yellow fever vaccination. Whole-study findings and limits: FACS-sorted repertoires could harbor abundant contaminating bulk-population clonotypes.

TCRdb reprocessed the 5' RACE reads via MiXCR and lists one record per CDR3 protein. This sample has over 110,000 distinct CDR3 sequences, with over 7% found just once. This clonotype was seen many times. Its antigen is currently unknown. This sample comprised CD4+ T cells sorted from PBMCs, obtained 5 days after the yellow fever booster vaccination. The receptor was derived from a young man who received the YFV17D yellow fever vaccine.

The CDR3 region has the DNA TGCGCCAGCAGTTCGGACAGGGCCACAGATACGCAGTATTTT. Its translation: CASSSDRATDTQYF. The V call is TRBV4-3, the J call TRBJ2-3, with 8 bases fitting TRBD1. Unmatched junction bases numbered 4, after V lost 6 bases and J lost 2 bases. The CDR3 has 14 residues. Germline-derived CDR1 and CDR2 are LGHNA and YSLEER.